The 19 T cell receptor beta chains listed next were all sequenced from one sample in a study of CD8 T cells in ankylosing spondylitis. Study-level points and caveats: A TCR beta motif of fewer than 10 highly homologous variants seemed to mark ankylosing spondylitis blood.

The antigens these receptors bind are not known. TCRdb reprocessed the 5' RACE reads with MiXCR, giving one entry per CDR3 protein. The table includes 450,000 to 550,000 distinct CDR3 sequences, 5.3% detected once. Sequencing input: blood, either unsorted or a sorted T cell fraction (not recorded which). The receptors stem from a male donor with ankylosing spondylitis.

This clonotype has at least ten counts. The chain carries TRBV13 and TRBJ2-2; tentatively, D is TRBD1 or TRBD2 (5 bases each). The CDR3 sequence is 14 residues long. V shed 4 bases and J shed 6 bases, with 12 bases lying between them. CDR1 and CDR2 (germline): PRHDT, FYEKMQ (reference sequence). The CDR3 nucleotides are TGTGCCAGCAGCTGGGGGAACGGCGCCGGGGAGCTGTTTTTT. Protein product: CASSWGNGAGELFF.

In its sample, this clonotype was seen many times. V gene TRBV12-3 or TRBV12-4 combines with J gene TRBJ1-6; TRBD1 agrees at 8 bases. CDR3 length: 14 amino acids. Trimming cost V 6 bases and J 6 bases; bases outside gene matches: 4. CDR3 in DNA: TGTGCCAGCAGGCAGGGGGCGCCTAATTCACCCCTCCACTTT. Encoded protein: CASRQGAPNSPLHF.

This clonotype was observed many times. V usage is TRBV7-2 and J usage is TRBJ1-4; D is unresolved. Germline CDR1 SGHTA, CDR2 FQGNSA. Trimming pared 1 base from V and 11 bases from J, leaving 11 bases between. This CDR3 spans 13 amino acids. The CDR3 loop is CASSLGVTSKLFF. The CDR3 DNA sequence: TGTGCCAGCAGCTTAGGTGTGACCTCTAAACTGTTTTTT. The whole variable domain, filled in from reference TRBV7-2 and TRBJ1-4, reads GAGVSQSPSNKVTEKGKDVELRCDPISGHTALYWYRQSLGQGLEFLIYFQGNSAPDKSGLPSDRFSAERTGGSVSTLTIQRTQQEDSAVYLCASSLGVTSKLFFGSGTQLSVL.

The V call is TRBV12-3 or TRBV12-4, the J call TRBJ1-4; 7 nucleotides agree with TRBD1. V shed 0 bases, J shed 6 bases, and the junction held 4 bases outside the gene matches. CDR3 length: 15 amino acids. The CDR3 nucleotides read TGTGCCAGCAGTTTAGCGCCAGGGGGAGATGAAAAACTGTTTTTT. It translates to CASSLAPGGDEKLFF.

This clonotype was detected many times. This chain joins TRBV6-5 and TRBJ1-2; D is perhaps TRBD1 (6 bases). Trimming took off 4 bases at V and 3 bases at J, with 12 bases between the two ends. The CDR3 extends over 14 amino acids. The germline V gene has CDR1 MNHEY and CDR2 SVGAGI. The CDR3 sequence: CASSLDSRDYGYTF. The CDR3 DNA is TGTGCCAGCAGTTTGGACAGCCGAGACTATGGCTACACCTTC.

This clonotype was found many times. This chain connects TRBV29-1 to TRBJ1-2; D uncertain. The CDR3 is 13 amino acids. With 5 bases removed from V and 5 bases from J, the gap between germline ends came to 15 bases. Germline assignment: CDR1 SQVTM and CDR2 ANQGSEA. CDR3 sequence: CSVIQPEAYGYTF. The CDR3 bases are TGCAGCGTTATTCAGCCTGAGGCTTATGGCTACACCTTC.

This clonotype occurred many times. This chain links TRBV5-1 with TRBJ2-5; 11 positions match TRBD2. With 2 bases clipped from V and 4 bases from J, the junction kept 7 bases outside the gene matches. CDR3 size: 16 residues. The germline gives CDR1 SGHRS, CDR2 YFSETQ. The CDR3 DNA is TGCGCCAGCAGCTTCGGACTAGCGGGCGGGATAGAGACCCAGTACTTC. Amino acid sequence: CASSFGLAGGIETQYF.

This clonotype was detected only a few times. The chain uses TRBV6-5 and TRBJ1-6; D may be TRBD1 (5 bases). Trimming took 2 bases from V and 6 from J, leaving 11 bases between them. Germline CDR1 reads MNHEY; CDR2 reads SVGAGI. The CDR3 covers 15 residues. The CDR3 sequence is CASSYTGGPNSPLHF. The CDR3 DNA is TGTGCCAGCAGTTACACTGGGGGTCCTAATTCACCCCTCCACTTT.

This clonotype was detected only a few times. The V and J genes are TRBV11-2 and TRBJ1-4; tentative D call: TRBD1 (6 bases). This CDR3 is built from 13 residues. Germline CDR1 is SGHAT and CDR2 is FQNNGV. The V gene lost 11 bases and the J gene lost 0 bases, with 10 bases spanning the gap. The CDR3 sequence is CAGGGATNEKLFF. The CDR3 region has the DNA TGTGCCGGAGGGGGGGCAACTAATGAAAAACTGTTTTTT. The full variable domain, its missing parts supplied by reference TRBV11-2 and TRBJ1-4, is EAGVAQSPRYKIIEKRQSVAFWCNPISGHATLYWYQQILGQGPKLLIQFQNNGVVDDSQLPKDRFSAERLKGVDSTLKIQPAKLEDSAVYLCAGGGATNEKLFFGSGTQLSVL.

This clonotype was observed many times. This chain links TRBV20-1 with TRBJ2-1; D is unresolved. The CDR3 is made up of 13 amino acids. The V gene's germline CDR1 is DFQATT and CDR2 SNEGSKA (reference sequence). With 6 bases removed from V and 3 bases from J, the gap between germline ends came to 12 bases. The CDR3 DNA reads TGCAGTGCCCCCGGCAGGTACTACAATGAGCAGTTCTTC. Protein product: CSAPGRYYNEQFF.

The rearrangement links TRBV20-1 to TRBJ1-6; D not resolved. Germline V gene data show CDR1 as DFQATT and CDR2 as SNEGSKA (reference sequence). CDR3 length: 12 amino acids. V was pared by 6 bases and J by 4 bases, with 7 bases between. CDR3 sequence: CSASLYNSPLHF. The CDR3 coding sequence is TGCAGTGCGTCGCTGTATAATTCACCCCTCCACTTT.

V usage is TRBV10-3 and J usage is TRBJ2-1; 8 positions agree with TRBD1. Germline CDR1 and CDR2: ENHRY and SYGVKD. J was trimmed by 1 base and V by 4 bases; bases with no gene match: 0. The CDR3 is 14 residues long. The CDR3 reads CAISGTGSYNEQFF. CDR3 nucleotide sequence: TGTGCCATCAGTGGGACAGGGTCCTACAATGAGCAGTTCTTC.

There are many counts of this clonotype. The gene calls are TRBV28 and TRBJ1-1; no reliable D call. V dropped 2 bases and J dropped 3 bases, with 7 bases sitting between them. Germline CDR1 is MDHEN and CDR2 is SYDVKM. The CDR3 runs 13 residues. The DNA for the CDR3 is TGTGCCAGCAGTTTAATCTGGGACACTGAAGCTTTCTTT. It encodes CASSLIWDTEAFF.

This clonotype has ten or more counts. This chain connects TRBV4-3 to TRBJ2-1, with 8 bases matching TRBD2. Germline CDR1 is LGHNA and CDR2 is YSLEER. With 3 bases clipped from V and 0 bases from J, the junction kept 4 bases outside the gene matches. The CDR3 totals 16 residues. DNA for the CDR3: TGCGCCAGCAGCCACCAGCGGGGGAGCTCCTACAATGAGCAGTTCTTC. Protein sequence: CASSHQRGSSYNEQFF.

This clonotype was recorded a few times. The J gene is TRBJ2-5, the V gene TRBV4-1; D possibly matches TRBD1 or TRBD2 (5 bases each). The CDR3 runs 13 residues. With 4 bases removed from V and 7 bases from J, the gap between germline ends came to 13 bases. CDR1 and CDR2 from the germline V gene are MGHRA and YSYEKL. The CDR3 loop is CASSPGTVGTQYF. CDR3 DNA sequence: TGCGCCAGCAGCCCCGGGACGGTCGGGACCCAGTACTTC.

This clonotype was counted many times. The rearrangement links TRBV27 to TRBJ1-1, with D unclear. There are 14 residues in the CDR3. The germline CDR1 and CDR2 sequences are MNHEY and SMNVEV (reference sequence). The germline V and J ends were trimmed by 3 bases and 7 bases, with 15 bases remaining between them. CDR3 sequence: CASSLRANWNEAFF. Here the CDR3 DNA reads TGTGCCAGCAGTTTGAGGGCTAACTGGAATGAAGCTTTCTTT.

This rearrangement joins TRBV4-2 to TRBJ2-1; weak D call: TRBD1 (5 bases). This CDR3 has 19 amino acids. The germline CDR1 and CDR2 sequences are LGHNA and YNFKEQ. Between the trimmed V and J ends, which lost 6 bases and 1 base, there was a span of 25 bases. For the CDR3, the DNA is TGTGCCAGCAGTAGGGGATTTGGTAGGGATCAAGGATCCTACAATGAGCAGTTCTTC. It yields the protein CASSRGFGRDQGSYNEQFF.

This clonotype has at least ten counts. The chain recombines TRBV6-5 with TRBJ1-5, with 8 bases identical to TRBD1. The J segment lost 6 bases and the V segment lost 2 bases, leaving 3 bases of the junction unmatched. Germline-derived CDR1 and CDR2 are MNHEY and SVGAGI. The CDR3 sequence is 14 residues long. The CDR3 DNA reads TGTGCCAGCAGTTACGGACAGGGCTTTCAGCCCCAGCATTTT. Protein sequence: CASSYGQGFQPQHF.

There are many counts of this clonotype. The rearrangement uses TRBV27 and TRBJ1-1, with 7 positions matching TRBD1. V was clipped by 5 bases and J by 2 bases; unmatched bases: 5. Germline-derived CDR1 and CDR2 are MNHEY and SMNVEV (reference sequence). CDR3 length: 14 amino acids. In DNA form, the CDR3 reads TGTGCCAGCAGTGCCGGGACAGCTAACACTGAAGCTTTCTTT. Translation: CASSAGTANTEAFF.